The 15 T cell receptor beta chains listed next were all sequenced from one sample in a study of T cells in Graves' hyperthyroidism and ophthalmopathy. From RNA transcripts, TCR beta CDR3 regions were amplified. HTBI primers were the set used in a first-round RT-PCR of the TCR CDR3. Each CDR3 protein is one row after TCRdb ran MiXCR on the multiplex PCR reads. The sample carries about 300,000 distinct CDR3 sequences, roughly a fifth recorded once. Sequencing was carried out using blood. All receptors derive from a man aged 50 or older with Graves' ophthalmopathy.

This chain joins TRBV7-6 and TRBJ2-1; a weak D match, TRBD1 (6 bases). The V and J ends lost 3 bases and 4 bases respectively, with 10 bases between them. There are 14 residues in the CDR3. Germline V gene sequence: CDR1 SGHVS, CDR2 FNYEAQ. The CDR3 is CASSFPDSYNEQFF. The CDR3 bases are TGTGCCAGCAGCTTCCCGGACAGTTACAATGAGCAGTTCTTC.

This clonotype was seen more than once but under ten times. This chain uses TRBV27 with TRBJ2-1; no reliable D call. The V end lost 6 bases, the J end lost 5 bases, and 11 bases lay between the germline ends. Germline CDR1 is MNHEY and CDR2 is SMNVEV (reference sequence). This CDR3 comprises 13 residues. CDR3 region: CASRMDGNNEQFF. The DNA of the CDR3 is TGTGCCAGCAGGATGGACGGAAACAATGAGCAGTTCTTC.

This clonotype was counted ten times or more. The CDR3 loop reads CAWTRDDYGYTF. CDR3 sequence (DNA): TGTGCCTGGACTCGGGATGACTATGGCTACACCTTC. The chain recombines TRBV30 with TRBJ1-2, with D uncertain. Trimming took off 4 bases at V and 3 bases at J, with 9 bases between the two ends. This CDR3 region has 12 residues. Germline V gene lookup returns CDR1 GTSNPN and CDR2 SVGIG (reference sequence).

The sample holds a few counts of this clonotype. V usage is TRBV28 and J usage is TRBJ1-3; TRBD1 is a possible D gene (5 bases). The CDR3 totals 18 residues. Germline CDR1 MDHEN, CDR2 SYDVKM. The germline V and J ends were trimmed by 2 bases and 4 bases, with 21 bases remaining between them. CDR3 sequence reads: CASSLAPGRVPSGNTIYF. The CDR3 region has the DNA TGTGCCAGCAGTTTAGCCCCCGGCAGGGTGCCGTCCGGAAACACCATATATTTT.

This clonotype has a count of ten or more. CDR3 nucleotides: TGTGCCAGCAGCTTAGGCAGGGTGGCGGGAGAGACCCAGTACTTC. This encodes CASSLGRVAGETQYF. V and J are TRBV7-3 and TRBJ2-5; tentatively, D is TRBD1 or TRBD2 (5 bases each). Germline CDR1 SGHTA, CDR2 FQGTGA. Between the trimmed V and J ends, which lost 2 bases and 4 bases, there was a span of 14 bases. The CDR3 is made up of 15 amino acids.

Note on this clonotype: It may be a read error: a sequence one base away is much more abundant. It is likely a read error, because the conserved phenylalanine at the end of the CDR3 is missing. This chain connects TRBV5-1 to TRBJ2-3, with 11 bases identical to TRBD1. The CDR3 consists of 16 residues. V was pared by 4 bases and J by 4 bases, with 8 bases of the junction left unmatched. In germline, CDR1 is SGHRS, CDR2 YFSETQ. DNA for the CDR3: TGCGCCAGCAGCCAAGCGGACAGGGGGCCCGCAGATACGCAGTATTGT. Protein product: CASSQADRGPADTQYC.

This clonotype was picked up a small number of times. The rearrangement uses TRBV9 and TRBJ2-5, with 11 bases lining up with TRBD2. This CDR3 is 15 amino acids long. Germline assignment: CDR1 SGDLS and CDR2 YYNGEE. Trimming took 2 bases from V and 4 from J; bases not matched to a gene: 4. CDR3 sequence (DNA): TGTGCCAGCAGCGTTAGCGGGAGGGACGGAGAGACCCAGTACTTC. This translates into CASSVSGRDGETQYF.

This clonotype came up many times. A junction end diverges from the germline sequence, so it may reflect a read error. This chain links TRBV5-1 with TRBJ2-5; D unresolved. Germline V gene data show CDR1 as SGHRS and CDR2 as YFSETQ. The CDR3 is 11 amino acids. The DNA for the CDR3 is TGTGCCAGCAGTTTTGAGGAGACCCAGTACTTC. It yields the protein CASSFEETQYF.

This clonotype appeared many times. As DNA, the CDR3 is TGTGCCTGGAGTACCGGGACAGCCTACTATGGCTACACCTTC. Its translation: CAWSTGTAYYGYTF. This chain connects TRBV30 to TRBJ1-2; TRBD1 agrees at 7 bases. This CDR3 is built from 14 residues. CDR1 and CDR2 from the germline V gene are GTSNPN and SVGIG (reference sequence). The trim removed 2 bases at V and 3 bases at J, leaving 6 bases unmatched.

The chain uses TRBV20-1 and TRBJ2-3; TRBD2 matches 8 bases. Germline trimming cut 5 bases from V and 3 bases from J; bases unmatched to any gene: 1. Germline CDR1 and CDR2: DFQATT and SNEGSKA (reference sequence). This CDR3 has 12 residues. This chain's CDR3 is CSAGLATDTQYF. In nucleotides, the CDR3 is TGCAGTGCTGGACTAGCAACAGATACGCAGTATTTT.

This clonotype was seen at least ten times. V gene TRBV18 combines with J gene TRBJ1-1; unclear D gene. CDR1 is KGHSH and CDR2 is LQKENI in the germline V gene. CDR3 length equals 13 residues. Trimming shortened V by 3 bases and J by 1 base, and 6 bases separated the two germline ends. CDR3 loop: CASSPDKNTEAFF. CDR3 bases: TGTGCCAGCTCACCCGACAAGAACACTGAAGCTTTCTTT.

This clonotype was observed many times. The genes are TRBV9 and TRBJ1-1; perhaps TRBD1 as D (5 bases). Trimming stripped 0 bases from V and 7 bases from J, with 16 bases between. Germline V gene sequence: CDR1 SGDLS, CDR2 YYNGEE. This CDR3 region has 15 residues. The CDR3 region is CASSVEDGGPIEAFF. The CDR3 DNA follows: TGTGCCAGCAGCGTAGAGGATGGGGGTCCGATTGAAGCTTTCTTT. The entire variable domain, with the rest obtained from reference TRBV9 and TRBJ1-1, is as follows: DSGVTQTPKHLITATGQRVTLRCSPRSGDLSVYWYQQSLDQGLQFLIQYYNGEERAKGNILERFSAQQFPDLHSELNLSSLELGDSALYFCASSVEDGGPIEAFFGQGTRLTVV.

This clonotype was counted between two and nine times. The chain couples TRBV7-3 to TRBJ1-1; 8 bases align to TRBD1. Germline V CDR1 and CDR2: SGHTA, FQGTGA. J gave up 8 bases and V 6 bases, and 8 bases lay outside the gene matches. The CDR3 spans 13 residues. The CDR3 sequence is CASRETGEGEAFF. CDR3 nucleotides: TGTGCCAGCAGGGAGACAGGGGAAGGGGAAGCTTTCTTT.

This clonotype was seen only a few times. CDR3 residues: CASSPRTVDGYTF. CDR3 DNA sequence: TGTGCCAGCAGCCCTCGGACCGTGGATGGCTACACCTTC. V and J are TRBV7-9 and TRBJ1-2; unclear D gene. This CDR3 region has 13 residues. CDR1 SEHNR and CDR2 FQNEAQ come from the germline V gene (reference sequence). V was shortened by 5 bases and J by 6 bases, with 13 bases between the two germline ends.

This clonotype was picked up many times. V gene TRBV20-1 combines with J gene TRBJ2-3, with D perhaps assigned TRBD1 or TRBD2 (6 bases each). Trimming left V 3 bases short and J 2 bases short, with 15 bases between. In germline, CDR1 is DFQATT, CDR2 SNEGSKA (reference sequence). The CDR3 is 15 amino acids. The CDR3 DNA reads TGCAGTGCTAGTGGGGGGCTAGGTACCACAGATACGCAGTATTTT. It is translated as CSASGGLGTTDTQYF.